Below, 25 T cell receptor beta chains from the same sample are listed, as sequenced in a study. TCRdb itself ran the 5' RACE reads through MiXCR, one entry per CDR3 protein. The table lists 52,000 or so distinct CDR3 sequences, roughly 20% of them singletons, with 2.5% to 4% in the top ten. Cells sorted as Tregs were CD4+, CD25+ and CD127-/low. The sequencing input was tumor-infiltrating Tregs sorted from the breast tumor. These receptors all come from a female donor with breast cancer.

This clonotype was recorded at least ten times. The chain has TRBV5-1 and TRBJ2-3, with 8 bases identical to TRBD1. The CDR3 contains 18 residues. V trimming: 3 bases; J trimming: 6 bases; junction bases outside the gene matches: 18. Germline V CDR1 and CDR2: SGHRS, YFSETQ. CDR3 sequence (DNA): TGCGCCAGCAGCTCACGGATCATGACAGGGGCGAAATGGGATACGCAGTATTTT. It yields the protein CASSSRIMTGAKWDTQYF.

This chain connects TRBV5-1 to TRBJ2-5; TRBD1 matches 7 bases. Per germline, CDR1 SGHRS and CDR2 YFSETQ. J lost 4 bases, V lost 4 bases, and 13 bases had no gene match. The CDR3 runs to 16 residues. The CDR3 region has the DNA TGCGCCAGCAGCCCCGGACAGGTTTCAAGGCTAGAGACCCAGTACTTC. Translation gives CASSPGQVSRLETQYF. The full variable domain, with the rest looked up from reference TRBV5-1 and TRBJ2-5, is KAGVTQTPRYLIKTRGQQVTLSCSPISGHRSVSWYQQTPGQGLQFLFEYFSETQRNKGNFPGRFSGRQFSNSRSEMNVSTLELGDSALYLCASSPGQVSRLETQYFGPGTRLLVL.

At least ten counts were recorded for this clonotype. CDR3 residues: CASSLDGRNGYTF. The CDR3 DNA sequence: TGCGCCAGCAGCTTGGACGGTCGGAATGGCTACACCTTC. The rearrangement links TRBV5-1 to TRBJ1-2; the D is unclear. CDR1 and CDR2 (germline): SGHRS, YFSETQ. V dropped 0 bases and J dropped 6 bases, with 9 bases sitting between them. This CDR3 is 13 amino acids long.

This clonotype is labeled medium-sized (0.01 to 0.1%). This sequence joins TRBV7-3 and TRBJ2-6; D is ambiguous. Germline V gene sequence: CDR1 SGHTA, CDR2 FQGTGA. The CDR3 runs 13 residues. The V end lost 3 bases, the J end lost 4 bases, and 4 bases lay between the germline ends. CDR3 in amino acids: CASSFRGANVLTF. The CDR3 DNA is TGTGCCAGCAGCTTCCGGGGGGCCAACGTCCTGACTTTC.

This clonotype occurred many times. The gene calls are TRBV6-6 and TRBJ1-4; D unclear. Trimming took off 2 bases at V and 7 bases at J, with 14 bases between the two ends. The CDR3 length is 15 residues. Germline-derived CDR1 and CDR2 are MNHNY and SVGAGI (reference sequence). CDR3: CASSYERASGEKLFF. The DNA for the CDR3 is TGTGCCAGCAGTTACGAGCGGGCAAGTGGTGAAAAACTGTTTTTT.

Only a few counts were recorded for this clonotype. The chain has TRBV5-1 and TRBJ2-1; 10 bases line up with TRBD1. After removal of 5 bases from V and 9 bases from J, the junction contained 5 bases not matched to a gene. The CDR3 is 13 amino acids. Per the germline V gene, CDR1 is SGHRS and CDR2 is YFSETQ. The chain's CDR3 is CASRGQGDIEQFF. As DNA, the CDR3 is TGCGCCAGCAGAGGACAGGGGGATATTGAGCAGTTCTTC. The full variable domain, in which reference TRBV5-1 and TRBJ2-1 provide the parts outside the CDR3, is KAGVTQTPRYLIKTRGQQVTLSCSPISGHRSVSWYQQTPGQGLQFLFEYFSETQRNKGNFPGRFSGRQFSNSRSEMNVSTLELGDSALYLCASRGQGDIEQFFGPGTRLTVL.

The chain recombines TRBV4-2 with TRBJ2-7; TRBD2 aligns across 8 bases. The CDR3 length is 16 residues. Unmatched junction bases numbered 7, after V lost 0 bases and J lost 3 bases. Germline lookup yields CDR1 LGHNA and CDR2 YNFKEQ. CDR3 DNA: TGTGCCAGCAGCCAAGAAGCGGGGGAACTACTCTACGAGCAGTACTTC. Protein product: CASSQEAGELLYEQYF.

J is TRBJ1-2 and V is TRBV2; D is undetermined. CDR3 size: 11 residues. V was pared by 1 base and J by 5 bases, with 2 bases between. Germline V CDR1 and CDR2: SNHLY, FYNNEI. CDR3: CASSEEYGYTF. CDR3 sequence (DNA): TGTGCCAGCAGTGAAGAGTATGGCTACACCTTC. The variable domain in full, with the rest retrieved from reference TRBV2 and TRBJ1-2, is EPEVTQTPSHQVTQMGQEVILRCVPISNHLYFYWYRQILGQKVEFLVSFYNNEISEKSEIFDDQFSVERPDGSNFTLKIRSTKLEDSAMYFCASSEEYGYTFGSGTRLTVV.

The chain combines TRBV7-3 with TRBJ2-3; TRBD2 might be the D (5 bases). Germline V CDR1 and CDR2: SGHTA, FQGTGA. This CDR3 is built from 15 residues. Trimming took 3 bases from V and 0 from J, leaving 10 bases between them. The CDR3 here is CASSFSASSTDTQYF. CDR3 bases: TGTGCCAGCAGCTTTAGCGCTTCGAGCACAGATACGCAGTATTTT.

As regards this clonotype: Just one base apart from a much larger clone, this may be a read error. This chain uses TRBV6-6 with TRBJ1-5; D call uncertain. Germline assignment: CDR1 MNHNY and CDR2 SVGAGI (reference sequence). Trimming stripped 6 bases from V and 7 bases from J, with 10 bases between. The CDR3 spans 12 residues. CDR3 residues: CASSLGRQPQHF. In nucleotides, the CDR3 is TGTGCCAGCAGCCTTGGGAGGCAGCCCCAGCATTTT.

This clonotype was observed at least ten times. J is TRBJ2-5 and V is TRBV5-1; a possible D gene is TRBD2 (5 bases). This CDR3 spans 14 amino acids. Trimming left V 4 bases short and J 2 bases short, with 12 bases between. Germline CDR1 is SGHRS and CDR2 is YFSETQ. The CDR3 region is CASSLTGFQETQYF. DNA of the CDR3: TGCGCCAGCAGCCTTACGGGATTTCAAGAGACCCAGTACTTC.

The V and J genes are TRBV28 and TRBJ2-5; D perhaps matches TRBD2 (6 bases). CDR3 size: 14 residues. Germline V lookup: CDR1 MDHEN, CDR2 SYDVKM. Trimming removed 4 bases from V and 2 bases from J, with 11 bases in between. CDR3 amino acids: CASSYRGWQETQYF. The CDR3 coding sequence is TGTGCCAGCAGTTACCGGGGGTGGCAAGAGACCCAGTACTTC.

This clonotype was detected ten times or more. V gene TRBV5-1 combines with J gene TRBJ1-2, with D unclear. The germline CDR1 and CDR2 sequences are SGHRS and YFSETQ. This CDR3 region has 14 residues. Trimming shortened V by 4 bases and J by 8 bases, and 18 bases separated the two germline ends. CDR3 sequence reads: CASSTSDGYQGYTF. For the CDR3, the DNA is TGCGCCAGCAGCACCTCGGACGGATATCAGGGCTACACCTTC.

The chain is built from TRBV12-3 or TRBV12-4 and TRBJ2-3, with 7 bases lining up with TRBD2. The V gene end was trimmed by 1 base and the J gene end by 6 bases; junction bases not matched to a gene: 4. This CDR3 has 14 residues. The CDR3 DNA follows: TGTGCCAGCAGTTTAGATGTCGGGAGGGATACGCAGTATTTT. Its translation is CASSLDVGRDTQYF.

The chain joins TRBV7-2 to TRBJ2-7; D perhaps matches TRBD1 (5 bases). V shed 1 base and J shed 7 bases, with 11 bases lying between them. The CDR3 length is 13 residues. CDR1 SGHTA and CDR2 FQGNSA come from the germline V gene. The CDR3 reads CASSLGWTKEQYF. The CDR3 nucleotides read TGTGCCAGCAGCTTAGGTTGGACAAAAGAGCAGTACTTC.

Remarks on this clonotype: A much more abundant neighbour one base away suggests this may be a read error. This chain links TRBV7-7 with TRBJ1-5; no reliable D call. Germline CDR1 SSHAT, CDR2 FNYEAQ (reference sequence). This CDR3 comprises 12 residues. CDR3 nucleotides: TGTGCCAGCAGCCTAGCTAATCAGCCCCAGCGTTTT. This gives the protein CASSLANQPQRF.

To note about this clonotype: Since the CDR3 does not end with the conserved phenylalanine or tryptophan, this likely comes from a read error. This chain joins TRBV5-1 and TRBJ1-2; D gene ambiguous. The V gene's germline CDR1 is SGHRS and CDR2 YFSETQ. The CDR3 spans 13 residues. Trimming took 10 bases from V and 4 from J, leaving 17 bases between them. CDR3 sequence: CAGEWYAGYGYTL. The DNA of the CDR3 is TGCGCCGGAGAGTGGTACGCCGGCTATGGCTACACCCTC.

On this clonotype itself: This may be a read error: a much more frequent sequence differs by one nucleotide. V and J are TRBV5-1 and TRBJ1-4; D gene ambiguous. CDR1 SGHRS and CDR2 YFSETQ come from the germline V gene. This CDR3 has 14 residues. The CDR3 DNA reads as TGCGCCAGCAGCTTGAGAGGGCGCGATGAAAAACTGTCTTTT. It encodes CASSLRGRDEKLSF.

This clonotype showed up many times. The rearrangement uses TRBV20-1 and TRBJ2-7; no definite D call. This CDR3 has 14 residues. CDR1 is DFQATT and CDR2 is SNEGSKA in the germline V gene (reference sequence). V was shortened by 1 base and J by 2 bases, with 12 bases between the two germline ends. DNA of the CDR3: TGCAGTGCTAGAGGACACGACAACACCTACGAGCAGTACTTC. This encodes CSARGHDNTYEQYF.

This clonotype was seen only a few times. This chain uses TRBV20-1 with TRBJ1-4; D gene ambiguous. This CDR3 comprises 14 residues. V was shortened by 3 bases and J by 4 bases, with 12 bases between the two germline ends. CDR1 and CDR2 from the germline V gene are DFQATT and SNEGSKA (reference sequence). Written as DNA, the CDR3 is TGCAGTGCTAGGAAAGGTTGGGGTAATGAAAAACTGTTTTTT. Protein product: CSARKGWGNEKLFF.

For this clonotype: One end of the junction fails to match germline, which may point to a read error. This chain joins TRBV24-1 and TRBJ2-1, with 9 positions matching TRBD1. CDR3 length: 14 amino acids. CDR1 and CDR2 (germline): KGHDR, SFDVKD. The CDR3 nucleotides read TGTGCCACCAGTGACCTAACAGGGGGCAATGGGCAGTTCTTC. It specifies CATSDLTGGNGQFF.

The chain has TRBV5-3 and TRBJ1-1; D remains ambiguous. TRBV5-3 is recorded as an ORF, its role being uncertain. This CDR3 comprises 12 residues. Between the trimmed V and J ends, which lost 8 bases and 7 bases, there was a span of 15 bases. The chain's CDR3 is CARSLSRSEAFF. The CDR3 region has the DNA TGTGCCAGGAGCCTCAGTAGGAGTGAAGCTTTCTTT.

The rearrangement joins TRBV29-1 to TRBJ2-3; 9 bases are a match to TRBD2. Germline V gives CDR1 SQVTM, CDR2 ANQGSEA. The J segment lost 1 base and the V segment lost 4 bases, leaving 3 bases of the junction unmatched. The CDR3 consists of 14 residues. In DNA form, the CDR3 reads TGCAGCGTTGGGGGACTAGCAGGCACAGATACGCAGTATTTT. Protein: CSVGGLAGTDTQYF.

This clonotype appeared a few times. At one end the junction does not follow the germline gene, possibly because of a read error. This rearrangement joins TRBV5-1 to TRBJ1-4, with D uncertain. The CDR3 consists of 15 residues. Germline CDR1 is SGHRS and CDR2 is YFSETQ. CDR3 DNA sequence: TGCGCCAGCAGCTTGGAATGGAGCAGTAATAAAAAACTGTTTTTT. Amino acid sequence: CASSLEWSSNKKLFF.

This clonotype was counted ten times or more. V usage is TRBV6-6 and J usage is TRBJ1-5; D possibly corresponds to TRBD1 (6 bases). Germline V CDR1 and CDR2: MNHNY, SVGAGI (reference sequence). The CDR3 sequence is 14 residues long. V lost 5 bases and J 3 bases, leaving 11 bases between the germline ends. Written as DNA, the CDR3 is TGTGCCAGCAGTCATCAGGGGTTCAATCAGCCCCAGCATTTT. Translation: CASSHQGFNQPQHF.